This T cell receptor (beta chain) was captured by sequencing in a study of blood T cells in healthy people across ages. Study-wide points: Naive T cell percentage strongly correlated with TCR beta diversity.

Whenever a sample was processed, at least 7 million PBMCs were isolated. This clonotype has just a few counts. Its antigen remains unknown. Alongside a J-beta primer mix, a sample-barcoded 5' primer served in a second PCR lasting about 7 to 12 cycles. TCRdb redid the calling of the 5' RACE reads with MiXCR, one entry per CDR3 protein. The repertoire includes 650,000 to 700,000 distinct CDR3 sequences, about a third of them detected once, and approximately 15% sits in the top ten. The V end was cut by 5 bases, the J end by 1 base, with 11 bases between. This CDR3 region has 14 residues. The chain recombines TRBV12-3 or TRBV12-4 with TRBJ1-1; no reliable D call. This sequence was found in a woman at least 80 years old in good health. The sequencing input was blood. CDR3 nucleotide sequence: TGTGCCAGCAGTGTCACTCCATCGAACACTGAAGCTTTCTTT. Encoded protein: CASSVTPSNTEAFF.